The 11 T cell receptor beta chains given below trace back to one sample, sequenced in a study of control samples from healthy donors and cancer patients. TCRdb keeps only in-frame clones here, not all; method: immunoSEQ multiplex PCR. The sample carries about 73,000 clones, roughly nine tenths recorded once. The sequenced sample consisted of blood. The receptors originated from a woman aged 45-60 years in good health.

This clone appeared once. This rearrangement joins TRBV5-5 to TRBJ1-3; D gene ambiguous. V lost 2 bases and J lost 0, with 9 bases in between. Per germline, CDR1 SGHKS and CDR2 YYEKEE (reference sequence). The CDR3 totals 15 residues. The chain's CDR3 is CASSLTDSSGNTIYF. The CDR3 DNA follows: TGTGCCAGCAGCTTAACCGATAGCTCTGGAAACACCATATATTTT.

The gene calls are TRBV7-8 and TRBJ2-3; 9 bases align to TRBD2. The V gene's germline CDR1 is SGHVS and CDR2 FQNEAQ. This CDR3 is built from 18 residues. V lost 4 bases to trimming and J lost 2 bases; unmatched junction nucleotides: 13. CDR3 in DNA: TGTGCCAGCAGCTCATCTGGGACTAGCCGATATATCACAGATACGCAGTATTTT. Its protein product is CASSSSGTSRYITDTQYF.

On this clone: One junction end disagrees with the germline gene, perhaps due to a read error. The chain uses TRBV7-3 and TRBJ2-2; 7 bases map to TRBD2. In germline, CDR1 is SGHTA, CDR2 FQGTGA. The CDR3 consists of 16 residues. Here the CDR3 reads CASSYAVGQGREVHLF. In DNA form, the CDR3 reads TGTGCCAGCAGCTACGCAGTTGGCCAGGGACGGGAGGTTCACCTTTTT.

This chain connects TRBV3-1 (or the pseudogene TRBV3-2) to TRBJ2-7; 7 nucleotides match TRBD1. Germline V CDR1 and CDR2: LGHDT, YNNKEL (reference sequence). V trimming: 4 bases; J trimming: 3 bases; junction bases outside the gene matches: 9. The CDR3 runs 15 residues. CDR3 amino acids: CASSPVRDSVYEQYF. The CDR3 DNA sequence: TGTGCCAGCAGCCCTGTGAGGGACAGCGTCTACGAGCAGTACTTC.

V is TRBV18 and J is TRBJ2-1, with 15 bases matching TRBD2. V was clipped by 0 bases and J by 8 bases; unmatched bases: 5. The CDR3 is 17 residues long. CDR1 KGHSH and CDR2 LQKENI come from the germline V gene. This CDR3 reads CASSPPGLAGGGYEQFF. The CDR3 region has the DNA TGTGCCAGCTCACCACCGGGACTAGCGGGAGGAGGCTATGAGCAGTTCTTC.

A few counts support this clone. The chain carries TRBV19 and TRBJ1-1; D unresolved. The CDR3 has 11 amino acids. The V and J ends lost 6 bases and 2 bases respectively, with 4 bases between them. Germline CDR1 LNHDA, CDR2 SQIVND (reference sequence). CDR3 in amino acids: CASRINTEAFF. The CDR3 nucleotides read TGTGCCAGTAGGATAAACACTGAAGCTTTCTTT.

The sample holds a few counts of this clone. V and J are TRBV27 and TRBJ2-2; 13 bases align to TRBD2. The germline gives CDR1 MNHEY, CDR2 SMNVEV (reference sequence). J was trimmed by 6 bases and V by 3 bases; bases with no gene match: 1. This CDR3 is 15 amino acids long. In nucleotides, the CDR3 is TGTGCCAGCAGTTTGGGACTAGCGGGACCCGGGGAGCTGTTTTTT. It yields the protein CASSLGLAGPGELFF.

The CDR3 loop is CASSQSSGRYSGELFF. The CDR3 DNA sequence: TGTGCCAGCAGTCAATCTAGCGGGAGATATTCCGGGGAGCTGTTTTTT. This sequence joins TRBV7-9 and TRBJ2-2; 10 bases are a match to TRBD2. The CDR3 extends over 16 amino acids. Germline V lookup: CDR1 SEHNR, CDR2 FQNEAQ (reference sequence). J lost 6 bases, V lost 6 bases, and 10 bases had no gene match.

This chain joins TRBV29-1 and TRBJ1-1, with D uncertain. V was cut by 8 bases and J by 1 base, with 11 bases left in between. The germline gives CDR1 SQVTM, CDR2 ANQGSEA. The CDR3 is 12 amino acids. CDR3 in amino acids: CSCGWTNTEAFF. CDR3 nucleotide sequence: TGCAGCTGCGGATGGACGAACACTGAAGCTTTCTTT. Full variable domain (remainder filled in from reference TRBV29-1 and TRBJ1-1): SAVISQKPSRDICQRGTSLTIQCQVDSQVTMMFWYRQQPGQSLTLIATANQGSEATYESGFVIDKFPISRPNLTFSTLTVSNMSPEDSSIYLCSCGWTNTEAFFGQGTRLTVV.

CDR3 region: CASVESGASYEQYF. The CDR3 DNA follows: TGTGCCAGCGTAGAGTCAGGGGCCTCCTACGAGCAGTACTTC. J is TRBJ2-7 and V is TRBV28, with D perhaps TRBD1 (6 bases). With 8 bases removed from V and 0 bases from J, the gap between germline ends came to 14 bases. Germline CDR1 MDHEN, CDR2 SYDVKM. CDR3 length: 14 amino acids. Combining the CDR3 with reference TRBV28 and TRBJ2-7 gives the whole variable domain DVKVTQSSRYLVKRTGEKVFLECVQDMDHENMFWYRQDPGLGLRLIYFSYDVKMKEKGDIPEGYSVSREKKERFSLILESASTNQTSMYLCASVESGASYEQYFGPGTRLTVT.

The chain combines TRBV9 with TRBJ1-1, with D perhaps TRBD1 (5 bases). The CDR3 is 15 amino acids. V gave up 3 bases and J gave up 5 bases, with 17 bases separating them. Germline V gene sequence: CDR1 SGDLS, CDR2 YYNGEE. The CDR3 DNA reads TGTGCCAGCAGCGCCCCACCCCACGAGGGGACTGAAGCTTTCTTT. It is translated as CASSAPPHEGTEAFF.